This TCR beta chain comes out of a study of shared clonotypes between healthy human individuals. Study conclusions and caveats: Generation probability values for non-shared clonotypes were lower than those for clonotypes shared by all four donors.

Profiling relied on immunoSEQ multiplex PCR, and the TCRdb table lists in-frame clones only, not all of them. The table has nearly 2 million clones, approximately 94% seen once. Germline-derived CDR1 and CDR2 are MNHEY and SMNVEV (reference sequence). The CDR3 length is 14 residues. The V end was cut by 2 bases, the J end by 5 bases, with 13 bases between. Naive CD8 cells were CD45RO-negative, positively selected for CCR7, excluding terminally differentiated effector memory CD45RA+ cells. All donors were Caucasian adults living in Nashville, Tennessee. On this clone itself: Its target is not known.

The TCR was taken from a man between 18 and 29 years old in good health. The rearrangement links TRBV27 to TRBJ2-7; a possible D gene is TRBD1 (5 bases). Sequences were obtained from naive CD8+ T cells sorted from blood. The CDR3 loop reads CASSLLGQPHEQYF. Written as DNA, the CDR3 is TGTGCCAGCAGTTTACTGGGGCAGCCCCACGAGCAGTACTTC.